Following are 19 T cell receptor beta chains from one sample sequenced in a study of beta chain features in type 1 diabetes listed by TCRdb under 2018. Library generation was performed with the immunoSEQ multiplex PCR assay. The entire isolated RNA was reverse transcribed using the High Capacity cDNA Reverse Transcription Kit, and thus expressed TCRB transcripts were sequenced. The source is immuneACCESS, and TCRdb retained only in-frame sequences with V and J called. Part of the clones is not carried over; for the studies checked, unresolved V genes explain less than half of this, and the remainder is unexplained. A total of about 620,000 clones appear in this sample, roughly 15% of them only once. The top ten clones comprise approximately 0.093% of the sample. Sample: naive CD4+ T cells from blood. This sample's cell subset or site label indicates: true naive CD4+ T cells. These receptors were taken from a man younger than 35 in good health.

This clone came up a few times. The V and J genes are TRBV11-2 and TRBJ2-5; 12 bases line up with TRBD2. This CDR3 has 17 amino acids. V trimming: 3 bases; J trimming: 0 bases; junction bases outside the gene matches: 5. CDR1 and CDR2 from the germline V gene are SGHAT and FQNNGV. This CDR3 reads CASSFDLAGGYQETQYF. CDR3 in DNA: TGTGCCAGCAGCTTTGACCTAGCGGGGGGGTACCAAGAGACCCAGTACTTC.

The genes are TRBV10-3 and TRBJ2-2; no clear D. The germline gives CDR1 ENHRY, CDR2 SYGVKD. V lost 5 bases and J lost 7, with 8 bases in between. The CDR3 has 12 residues. CDR3 region: CAISPWIGELFF. In DNA form, the CDR3 reads TGTGCCATCAGTCCCTGGATCGGGGAGCTGTTTTTT.

This clone was detected a few times. The V and J genes are TRBV5-1 and TRBJ2-7, with 7 nucleotides matching TRBD2. Germline loops: CDR1 SGHRS, CDR2 YFSETQ. The V gene end was trimmed by 4 bases and the J gene end by 0 bases; junction bases not matched to a gene: 4. The CDR3 sequence is 14 residues long. In DNA, the CDR3 is TGCGCCAGCAGCACGAGCGGGACCTCCTACGAGCAGTACTTC. Its protein product is CASSTSGTSYEQYF.

The J gene is TRBJ1-3, the V gene TRBV28; no firm D call. In germline, CDR1 is MDHEN, CDR2 SYDVKM. This CDR3 contains 11 residues. CDR3 nucleotides: TGTGTAATTCCGGGCGGAAACACCATATATTTT. This codes for CVIPGGNTIYF.

This clone has more than one count but fewer than ten. The chain is built from TRBV9 and TRBJ2-1; D remains unclear. The CDR3 runs to 13 residues. Trimming cost V 0 bases and J 9 bases, with 10 bases left between them. Germline V lookup: CDR1 SGDLS, CDR2 YYNGEE. CDR3 sequence: CASSVVGVGEQFF. CDR3 sequence (DNA): TGTGCCAGCAGCGTAGTTGGAGTGGGTGAGCAGTTCTTC.

This clone was recorded a few times. The chain joins TRBV7-2 to TRBJ2-7; tentatively, D is TRBD2 (6 bases). Germline V gives CDR1 SGHTA, CDR2 FQGNSA. The V and J ends lost 1 base and 5 bases respectively, with 12 bases between them. The CDR3 has 14 residues. The CDR3 sequence is CASSLGLASNEQYF. CDR3 DNA: TGTGCCAGCAGCTTAGGCCTAGCGTCTAACGAGCAGTACTTC.

The CDR3 region is CASGRDSSTDTQYF. Written as DNA, the CDR3 is TGCGCCAGCGGACGGGACAGTTCCACAGATACGCAGTATTTT. The chain combines TRBV5-1 with TRBJ2-3, with 7 nucleotides matching TRBD1. Germline CDR1 SGHRS, CDR2 YFSETQ. Germline trimming cut 7 bases from V and 2 bases from J; bases unmatched to any gene: 7. The CDR3 is 14 residues long.

The V call is TRBV7-6, the J call TRBJ2-7, with 8 bases matching TRBD1. Germline V gives CDR1 SGHVS, CDR2 FNYEAQ. The CDR3 spans 16 residues. The ends lost 3 bases at V and 1 base at J; junction bases unmatched: 8. CDR3 sequence (DNA): TGTGCCAGCAGCTTTGGGCAGGGGGCGATGTCCTACGAGCAGTACTTC. Its translation is CASSFGQGAMSYEQYF.

This clone was counted between two and nine times. The J gene is TRBJ1-1, the V gene TRBV29-1; D is undetermined. V dropped 4 bases and J dropped 1 base, with 7 bases sitting between them. This CDR3 is built from 12 residues. Germline V gene sequence: CDR1 SQVTM, CDR2 ANQGSEA. CDR3 coding DNA: TGCAGCGTTGGGATTTGGAACACTGAAGCTTTCTTT. Its protein is CSVGIWNTEAFF.

This chain links TRBV29-1 with TRBJ1-4; tentatively, D is TRBD1 (6 bases). Germline CDR1 SQVTM, CDR2 ANQGSEA. Trimming shortened V by 0 bases and J by 10 bases, and 12 bases separated the two germline ends. The CDR3 covers 13 residues. The CDR3 bases are TGCAGCGTTGAAGATAACAGGGAGGGAAAACTGTTTTTT. It is translated as CSVEDNREGKLFF.

This clone was counted only a few times. The gene calls are TRBV5-1 and TRBJ2-1, with a weak D call TRBD1 (6 bases). This CDR3 spans 15 amino acids. V was cut by 0 bases and J by 3 bases, with 10 bases left in between. Germline values: CDR1 SGHRS, CDR2 YFSETQ. The CDR3 loop is CASSLGQEYYNEQFF. CDR3 DNA sequence: TGCGCCAGCAGCTTGGGACAGGAATACTACAATGAGCAGTTCTTC.

The chain carries TRBV10-3 and TRBJ2-7; D is perhaps TRBD1 (6 bases). V dropped 3 bases and J dropped 1 base, with 19 bases sitting between them. The CDR3 contains 17 residues. The V gene's germline CDR1 is ENHRY and CDR2 SYGVKD. The DNA for the CDR3 is TGTGCCATCAGTGACCCGTCTAAGGGGGAAAGTTCCTACGAGCAGTACTTC. It is translated as CAISDPSKGESSYEQYF.

The chain uses TRBV2 and TRBJ1-5; a possible D gene is TRBD1 (5 bases). V lost 7 bases, J lost 8 bases, and 12 bases lay in between. Germline loops: CDR1 SNHLY, CDR2 FYNNEI. The CDR3 totals 12 residues. The CDR3 DNA reads TGTGCCAGCAAAACACCCAGGGAGCCCCAGCATTTT. Amino acids: CASKTPREPQHF.

This clone was observed a handful of times. The V and J genes are TRBV29-1 and TRBJ2-1; tentative D call: TRBD1 (7 bases). CDR3 size: 12 residues. V shed 6 bases and J shed 9 bases, with 15 bases lying between them. The V gene's germline CDR1 is SQVTM and CDR2 ANQGSEA. The CDR3 loop is CSVAGGLLEQFF. The DNA of the CDR3 is TGCAGCGTGGCAGGGGGGCTTCTTGAGCAGTTCTTC.

This rearrangement joins TRBV6-5 to TRBJ2-1; a possible D gene is TRBD2 (6 bases). V shed 0 bases and J shed 8 bases, with 14 bases lying between them. Per the germline V gene, CDR1 is MNHEY and CDR2 is SVGAGI. The CDR3 is 15 residues long. This CDR3 reads CASSYSGLALDEQFF. The CDR3 DNA reads as TGTGCCAGCAGTTACTCGGGGCTAGCGCTCGATGAGCAGTTCTTC.

This clone has a handful of counts. The chain employs TRBV14 and TRBJ2-7; 7 positions agree with TRBD1. CDR3 length: 14 amino acids. The V and J ends lost 4 bases and 1 base, in that order; junction bases with no gene match: 4. CDR1 is SGHDN, CDR2 FVKESK, per germline. The chain's CDR3 is CASSLRGMSYEQYF. The CDR3 DNA reads as TGTGCCAGCAGCCTCAGGGGGATGTCCTACGAGCAGTACTTC.

This chain links TRBV5-4 with TRBJ2-7; the D gene is possibly TRBD1 (6 bases). Per germline, CDR1 SGHNT and CDR2 YYREEE (reference sequence). V was pared by 2 bases and J by 11 bases, with 14 bases between. CDR3 length: 12 amino acids. The CDR3 sequence is CASSFNRVGEYF. The CDR3 coding sequence is TGTGCCAGCAGCTTCAACAGGGTGGGGGAGTACTTC.

This clone was detected only a few times. At the DNA level, this CDR3 is encoded by other sequences in the same sample as well. This chain connects TRBV5-1 to TRBJ1-1; D gene ambiguous. This CDR3 spans 13 amino acids. Trimming removed 2 bases at V and 1 base at J, with 6 bases between. CDR1 is SGHRS, CDR2 YFSETQ, per germline. The CDR3 spells CASSLGPNTEAFF. The CDR3 DNA is TGCGCCAGCAGCTTAGGGCCGAACACTGAAGCTTTCTTT.

This clone was seen just once. The V and J genes are TRBV19 and TRBJ2-7; D gene uncertain. The CDR3 is 12 residues long. The V end lost 3 bases, the J end lost 5 bases, and 8 bases lay between the germline ends. Germline V gene data show CDR1 as LNHDA and CDR2 as SQIVND (reference sequence). The CDR3 DNA reads as TGTGCCAGTAGTATTAAACGGAACGAGCAGTACTTC. This gives the protein CASSIKRNEQYF.